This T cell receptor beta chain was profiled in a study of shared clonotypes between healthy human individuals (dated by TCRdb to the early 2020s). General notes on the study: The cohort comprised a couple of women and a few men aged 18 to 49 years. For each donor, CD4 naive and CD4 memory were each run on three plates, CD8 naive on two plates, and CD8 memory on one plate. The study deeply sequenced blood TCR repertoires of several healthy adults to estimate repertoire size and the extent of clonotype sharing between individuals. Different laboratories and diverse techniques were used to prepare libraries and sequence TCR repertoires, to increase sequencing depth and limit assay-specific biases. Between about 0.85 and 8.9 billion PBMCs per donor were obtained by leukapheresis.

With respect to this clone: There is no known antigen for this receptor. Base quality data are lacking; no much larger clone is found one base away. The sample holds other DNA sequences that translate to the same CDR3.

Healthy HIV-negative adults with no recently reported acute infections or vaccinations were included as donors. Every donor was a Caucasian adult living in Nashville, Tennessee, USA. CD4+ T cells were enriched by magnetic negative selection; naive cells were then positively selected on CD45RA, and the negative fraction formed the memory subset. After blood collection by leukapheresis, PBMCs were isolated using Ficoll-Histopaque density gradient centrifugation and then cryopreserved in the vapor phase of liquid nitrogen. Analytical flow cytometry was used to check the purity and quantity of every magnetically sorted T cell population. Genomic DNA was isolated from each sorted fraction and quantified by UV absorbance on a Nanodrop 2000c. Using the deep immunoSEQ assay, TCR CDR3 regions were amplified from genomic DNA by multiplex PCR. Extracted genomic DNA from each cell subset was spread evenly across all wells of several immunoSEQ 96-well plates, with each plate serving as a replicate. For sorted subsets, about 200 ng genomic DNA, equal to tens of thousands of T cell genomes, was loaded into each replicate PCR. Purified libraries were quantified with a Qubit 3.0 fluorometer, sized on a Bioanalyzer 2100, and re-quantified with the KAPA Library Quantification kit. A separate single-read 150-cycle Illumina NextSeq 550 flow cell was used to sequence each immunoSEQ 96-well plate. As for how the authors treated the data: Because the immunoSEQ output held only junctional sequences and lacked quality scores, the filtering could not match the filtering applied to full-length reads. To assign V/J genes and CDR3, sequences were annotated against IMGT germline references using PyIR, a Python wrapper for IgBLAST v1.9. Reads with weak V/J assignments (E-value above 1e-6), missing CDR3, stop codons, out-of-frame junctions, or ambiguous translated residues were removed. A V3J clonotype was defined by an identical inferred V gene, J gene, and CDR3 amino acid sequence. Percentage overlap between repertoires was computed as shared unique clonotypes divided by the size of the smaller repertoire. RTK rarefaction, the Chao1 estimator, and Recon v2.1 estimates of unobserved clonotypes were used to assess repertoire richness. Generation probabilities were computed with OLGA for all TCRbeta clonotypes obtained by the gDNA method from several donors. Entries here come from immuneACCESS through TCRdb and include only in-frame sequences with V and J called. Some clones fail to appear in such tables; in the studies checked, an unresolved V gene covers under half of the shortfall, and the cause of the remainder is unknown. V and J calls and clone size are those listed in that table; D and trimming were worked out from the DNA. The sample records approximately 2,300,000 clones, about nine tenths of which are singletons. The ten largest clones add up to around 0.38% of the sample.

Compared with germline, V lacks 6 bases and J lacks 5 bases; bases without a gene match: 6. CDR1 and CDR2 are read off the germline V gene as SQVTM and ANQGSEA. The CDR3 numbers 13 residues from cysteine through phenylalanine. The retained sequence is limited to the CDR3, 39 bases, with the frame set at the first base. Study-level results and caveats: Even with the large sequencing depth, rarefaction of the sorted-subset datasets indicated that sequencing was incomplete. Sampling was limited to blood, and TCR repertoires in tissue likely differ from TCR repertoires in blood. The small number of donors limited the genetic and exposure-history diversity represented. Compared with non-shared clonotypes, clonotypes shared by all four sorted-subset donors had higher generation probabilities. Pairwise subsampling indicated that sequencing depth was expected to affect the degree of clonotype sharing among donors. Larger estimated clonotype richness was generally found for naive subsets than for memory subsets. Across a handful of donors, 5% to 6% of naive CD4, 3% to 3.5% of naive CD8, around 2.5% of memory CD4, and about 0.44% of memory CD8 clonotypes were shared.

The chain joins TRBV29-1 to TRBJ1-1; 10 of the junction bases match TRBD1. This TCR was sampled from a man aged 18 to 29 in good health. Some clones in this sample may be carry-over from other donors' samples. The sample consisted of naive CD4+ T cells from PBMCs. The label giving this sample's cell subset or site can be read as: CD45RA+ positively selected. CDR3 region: CSVGTGVGTEAFF. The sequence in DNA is TGCAGCGTGGGGACAGGGGTTGGTACTGAAGCTTTCTTT.